Presented here are 12 T cell receptor beta chains from one specimen sequenced in a study of vaccination and CD4 T cells after COVID-19. Their antigen targets remain unknown. Treatment specified: roughly 10-day PBMC culture with coronavirus spike peptide pools or control peptides (ViraFEST assay). Once obtained from cultured CD4+ T cells, the DNA was sequenced using the Oncomine TCR Beta short-read assay. MiXCR was run by TCRdb on the PCR reads, yielding one entry per CDR3 protein. The table shows about 23,000 distinct CDR3 sequences, with around 67% occurring only once. Sequenced here: CD4+ T cells from blood, cultured in vitro, sampled after SARS-CoV-2 vaccination. The receptor set was obtained from a human donor who received a COVID-19 vaccine.

This clonotype was recorded once. The chain has TRBV21-1 and TRBJ1-1; the table assigns TRBD1, which was not confirmed against the DNA. TRBV21-1 is noted as a pseudogene. This CDR3 contains 14 residues. The CDR3 region has the DNA TGTGCCAGCAGCAAAGTGGGCGGGAACACTGAAGCTTTCTTT. Amino acid sequence: CASSKVGGNTEAFF.

Only a few counts were recorded for this clonotype. The chain has TRBV18 and TRBJ2-7, with 10 nucleotides matching TRBD1. Germline V gives CDR1 KGHSH, CDR2 LQKENI. The CDR3 is 14 amino acids. V shed 4 bases, J shed 2 bases, and the junction held 2 bases outside the gene matches. The CDR3 is CASSLGQGAYEQYF. In DNA form, the CDR3 reads TGTGCCAGCTCACTAGGACAGGGGGCCTACGAGCAGTACTTC.

This chain connects TRBV11-3 to TRBJ2-5, with 11 bases matching TRBD2. Germline-derived CDR1 and CDR2 are SGHNT and YENEEA. V trimming: 4 bases; J trimming: 4 bases; junction bases outside the gene matches: 2. The CDR3 loop spans 14 amino acids. CDR3 DNA sequence: TGTGCCAGCAGCTCAACTAGCGGGGGAGAGACCCAGTACTTC. It specifies CASSSTSGGETQYF.

The chain uses TRBV5-1 and TRBJ2-7; 7 bases fit TRBD1. J gave up 3 bases and V 0 bases, and 6 bases lay outside the gene matches. In germline, CDR1 is SGHRS, CDR2 YFSETQ. This CDR3 has 15 amino acids. DNA for the CDR3: TGCGCCAGCAGCTTGGAACCGGGACAGCACTACGAGCAGTACTTC. This gives the protein CASSLEPGQHYEQYF.

In this sample, this clonotype turned up a few times. V usage is TRBV7-8 and J usage is TRBJ2-7; D is possibly TRBD1 (5 bases). The V gene lost 4 bases and the J gene lost 2 bases, with 18 bases spanning the gap. CDR3 size: 16 residues. Germline loops: CDR1 SGHVS, CDR2 FQNEAQ. The CDR3 bases are TGTGCCAGCAGCTCATCAGTTTACAGGAGAACCTACGAGCAGTACTTC. It is translated as CASSSSVYRRTYEQYF.

This clonotype has a single count. The chain uses TRBV29-1 and TRBJ1-1, with D hard to call. The ends were cut back, 0 bases at V and 4 bases at J, with 9 bases in the middle. CDR3 size: 13 residues. From germline, CDR1 is SQVTM and CDR2 ANQGSEA. CDR3 loop: CSVEDRAITEAFF. The CDR3 nucleotides read TGCAGCGTTGAAGACCGGGCCATCACTGAAGCTTTCTTT.

This clonotype has only one observation. The chain employs TRBV20-1 and TRBJ2-5; 10 positions match TRBD2. Trimming took 3 bases from V and 3 from J; bases not matched to a gene: 4. The CDR3 is 14 residues long. The germline V gene has CDR1 DFQATT and CDR2 SNEGSKA (reference sequence). CDR3: CSARASGGEETQYF. The CDR3 DNA sequence: TGCAGTGCTAGGGCTAGCGGGGGAGAAGAGACCCAGTACTTC.

Only a few counts were recorded for this clonotype. The chain links TRBV2 to TRBJ2-6; either TRBD1 or TRBD2 may supply D (6 bases each). This CDR3 is built from 15 residues. CDR1 SNHLY and CDR2 FYNNEI come from the germline V gene. Trimming shortened V by 4 bases and J by 0 bases, and 7 bases separated the two germline ends. This CDR3 reads CASSAGASGANVLTF. DNA of the CDR3: TGTGCCAGCAGTGCGGGGGCCTCTGGGGCCAACGTCCTGACTTTC.

The rearrangement uses TRBV10-2 and TRBJ2-7; TRBD2 aligns across 10 bases. Germline V gene sequence: CDR1 WSHSY, CDR2 SAAADI. The CDR3 loop spans 15 amino acids. Losses at the gene ends were 7 bases for V and 1 base for J; bases not matched to a gene: 7. The CDR3 spells CASTLAGGSSYEQYF. The CDR3 nucleotides read TGCGCCAGCACTTTAGCGGGGGGTTCGTCCTACGAGCAGTACTTC.

The chain links TRBV7-2 to TRBJ2-3; TRBD1 might be the D (5 bases). Between the trimmed V and J ends, which lost 5 bases and 6 bases, there was a span of 21 bases. The CDR3 spans 16 residues. Germline V CDR1 and CDR2: SGHTA, FQGNSA. The CDR3 DNA reads as TGTGCCAGCAGCCGATCGGGCGGCGCAGGGTCGGATACGCAGTATTTT. Translation gives CASSRSGGAGSDTQYF.

This clonotype occurred once. The V gene is TRBV30, the J gene TRBJ2-5; tentatively, D is TRBD1 or TRBD2 (6 bases each). CDR1 is GTSNPN, CDR2 SVGIG, per germline (reference sequence). V dropped 2 bases and J dropped 5 bases, with 18 bases sitting between them. This CDR3 has 15 residues. The CDR3 DNA is TGTGCCTGGAGTCGACCCGATGGGGGGCGGGAGACCCAGTACTTC. Its protein product is CAWSRPDGGRETQYF.

In its sample, this clonotype was seen a few times. The J gene is TRBJ2-2, the V gene TRBV6-1; D perhaps matches TRBD2 (7 bases). This CDR3 is 15 amino acids long. CDR1 is MNHNS, CDR2 SASEGT, per germline. Trimming stripped 6 bases from V and 5 bases from J, with 16 bases between. CDR3 residues: CASSVWGRGTGELFF. The CDR3 nucleotides read TGTGCCAGCAGCGTATGGGGGAGGGGGACCGGGGAGCTGTTTTTT.